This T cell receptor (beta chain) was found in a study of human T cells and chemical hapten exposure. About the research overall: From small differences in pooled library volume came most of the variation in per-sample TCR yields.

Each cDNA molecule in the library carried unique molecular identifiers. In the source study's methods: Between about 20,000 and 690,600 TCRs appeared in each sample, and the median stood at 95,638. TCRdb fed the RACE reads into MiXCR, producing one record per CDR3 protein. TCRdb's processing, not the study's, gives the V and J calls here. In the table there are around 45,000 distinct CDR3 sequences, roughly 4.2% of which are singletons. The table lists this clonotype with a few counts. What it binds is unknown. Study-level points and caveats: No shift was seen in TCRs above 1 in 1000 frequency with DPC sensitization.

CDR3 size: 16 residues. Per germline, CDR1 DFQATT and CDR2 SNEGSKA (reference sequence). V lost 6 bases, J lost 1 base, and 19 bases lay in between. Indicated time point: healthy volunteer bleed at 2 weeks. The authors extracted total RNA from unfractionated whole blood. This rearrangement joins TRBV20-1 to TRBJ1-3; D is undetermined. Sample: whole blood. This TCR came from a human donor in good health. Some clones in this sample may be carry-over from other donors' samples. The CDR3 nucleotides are TGCAGTGCCCACGGGCCGCTGGATGATTCTGGAAACACCATATATTTT. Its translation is CSAHGPLDDSGNTIYF.